The following is a T cell receptor (beta chain) sequence with its context. Its target is unknown. This sample is part of a study of cytomegalovirus exposure and HLA in healthy donors. Study results and caveats: TCR sequences were mostly rare, though some public TCRs occurred in many donors. In vitro data verified three CMV-associated chains as specific for CMV antigens.

The CDR3 runs to 11 residues. Germline V gives CDR1 GTSNPN, CDR2 SVGIG (reference sequence). The V end lost 5 bases, the J end lost 5 bases, and 10 bases lay between the germline ends. The PCR made use of 60 Vbeta and 13 Jbeta primers. Profiled with immunoSEQ multiplex PCR; TCRdb holds only in-frame clones, not every one. The sample lists 150,000 to 200,000 clones, around 82% occurring once. The gene calls are TRBV30 and TRBJ2-7; maybe TRBD1 (5 bases). The TCR originated in a young man in good health and CMV-seronegative. Sequencing was done on a sample of PBMCs. In DNA form, the CDR3 reads TGTGCCTGGGACAGACACGACGAGCAGTACTTC. It codes for CAWDRHDEQYF.